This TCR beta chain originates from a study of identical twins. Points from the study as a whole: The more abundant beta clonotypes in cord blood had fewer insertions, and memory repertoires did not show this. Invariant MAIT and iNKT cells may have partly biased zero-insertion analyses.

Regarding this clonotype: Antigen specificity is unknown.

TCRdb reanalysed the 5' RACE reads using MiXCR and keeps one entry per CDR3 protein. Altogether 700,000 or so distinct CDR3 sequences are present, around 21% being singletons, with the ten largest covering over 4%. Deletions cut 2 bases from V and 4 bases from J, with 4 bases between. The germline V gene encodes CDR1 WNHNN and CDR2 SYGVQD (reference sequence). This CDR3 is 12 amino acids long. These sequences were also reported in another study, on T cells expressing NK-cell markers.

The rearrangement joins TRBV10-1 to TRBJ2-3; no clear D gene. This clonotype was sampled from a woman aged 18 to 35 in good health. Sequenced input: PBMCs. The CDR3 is CASSERADTQYF. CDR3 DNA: TGCGCCAGCAGTGAGAGGGCAGATACGCAGTATTTT.